This TCR beta chain was captured by sequencing in a study of shared clonotypes between healthy human individuals. Profiling relied on immunoSEQ multiplex PCR, and the TCRdb table lists in-frame clones only, not all of them. The data contain roughly 2,000,000 clones, about 94% of them seen just once; the ten biggest clones take up less than 1.5%. This clone was seen only once. In the same sample, other DNA sequences code for this CDR3. The CDR3 is made up of 13 amino acids. Germline CDR1 and CDR2: SGHNT and YYREEE (reference sequence). The V gene end was trimmed by 3 bases and the J gene end by 3 bases; junction bases not matched to a gene: 3. Positively selected for CCR7, the CD45RO-negative cells used as naive CD8 cells excluded terminally differentiated effector memory CD45RA+ cells.

The chain joins TRBV5-4 to TRBJ2-7; the match to TRBD1 covers 7 bases. The sequence was obtained from a man between 18 and 29 years old in good health. Sequencing was performed on naive CD8+ T cells sorted from blood. The DNA of the CDR3 is TGTGCCAGCAGCTCGGGACAGAGCTACGAGCAGTACTTC. Encoded protein: CASSSGQSYEQYF.